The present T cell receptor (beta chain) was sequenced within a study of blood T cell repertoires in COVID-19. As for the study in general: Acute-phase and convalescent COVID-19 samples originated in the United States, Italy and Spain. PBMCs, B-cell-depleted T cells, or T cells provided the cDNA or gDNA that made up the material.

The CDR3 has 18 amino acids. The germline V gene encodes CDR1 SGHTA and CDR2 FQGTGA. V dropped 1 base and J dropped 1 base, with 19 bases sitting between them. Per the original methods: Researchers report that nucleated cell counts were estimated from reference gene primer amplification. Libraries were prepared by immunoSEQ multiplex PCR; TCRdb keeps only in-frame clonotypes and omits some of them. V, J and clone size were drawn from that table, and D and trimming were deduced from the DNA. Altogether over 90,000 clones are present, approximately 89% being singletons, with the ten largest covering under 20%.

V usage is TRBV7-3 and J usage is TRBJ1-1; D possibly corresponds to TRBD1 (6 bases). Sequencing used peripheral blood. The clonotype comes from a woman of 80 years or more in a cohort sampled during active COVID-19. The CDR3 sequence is CASSLISPGVTANTEAFF. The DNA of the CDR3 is TGTGCCAGCAGCTTAATTTCCCCAGGGGTCACGGCGAACACTGAAGCTTTCTTT.